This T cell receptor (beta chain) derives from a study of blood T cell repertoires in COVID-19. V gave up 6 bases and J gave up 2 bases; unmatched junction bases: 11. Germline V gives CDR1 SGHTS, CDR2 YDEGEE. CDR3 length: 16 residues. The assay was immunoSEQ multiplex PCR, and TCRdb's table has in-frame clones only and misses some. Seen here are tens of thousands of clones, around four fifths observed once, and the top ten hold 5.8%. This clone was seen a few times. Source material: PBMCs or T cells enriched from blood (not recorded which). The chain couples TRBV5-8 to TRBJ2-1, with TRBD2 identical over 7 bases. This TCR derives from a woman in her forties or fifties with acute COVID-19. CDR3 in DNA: TGTGCCAGCATCATAGCGGTTGGGAGGGCCTACAATGAGCAGTTCTTC. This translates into CASIIAVGRAYNEQFF.